The 11 T cell receptor beta chains presented below share a single source sample, sequenced in a study of CD4 T cells in relation to SARS-CoV-2 and coronaviruses. The table came from immunoSEQ multiplex PCR; TCRdb's copy has only in-frame clones and leaves some out. This table holds tens of thousands of clones, around 86% found once. The unexposed donors gave CD4+ T cells in 2011-2018, prior to COVID-19. The specimen was memory CD4+ T cells from PBMCs. The receptors derive from a human donor in good health.

This clone was observed a single time. The genes are TRBV7-9 and TRBJ2-2; D unclear. V gave up 5 bases and J gave up 0 bases, with 19 bases separating them. From germline, CDR1 is SEHNR and CDR2 FQNEAQ (reference sequence). The CDR3 totals 18 residues. The CDR3 here is CASSPVAAVIANTGELFF. The DNA of the CDR3 is TGTGCCAGCAGCCCCGTTGCGGCAGTTATAGCGAACACCGGGGAGCTGTTTTTT.

This chain connects TRBV7-3 to TRBJ2-1; TRBD2 aligns across 10 bases. V lost 1 base to trimming and J lost 9 bases; unmatched junction nucleotides: 9. Germline loops: CDR1 SGHTA, CDR2 FQGTGA. The CDR3 consists of 16 residues. This CDR3 is CASSLSVAGGDTEQFF. The DNA for the CDR3 is TGTGCCAGCAGCTTAAGCGTAGCGGGAGGCGACACTGAGCAGTTCTTC.

The chain uses TRBV24-1 and TRBJ1-2; D ambiguous. The germline V gene has CDR1 KGHDR and CDR2 SFDVKD. The V gene lost 7 bases and the J gene lost 4 bases, with 12 bases spanning the gap. There are 13 residues in the CDR3. The CDR3 region has the DNA TGTGCCACCAGGGGAGGCGCGGGCTATGGCTACACCTTC. This codes for CATRGGAGYGYTF.

V usage is TRBV28 and J usage is TRBJ2-7, with 9 bases fitting TRBD1. With V trimmed by 4 bases and J by 5 bases, 12 bases remained unmatched. The germline V gene has CDR1 MDHEN and CDR2 SYDVKM. The CDR3 loop spans 16 amino acids. DNA of the CDR3: TGTGCCAGCAGTTCCGCCGGGACAGGGAGTTCCGACGAGCAGTACTTC. Residues: CASSSAGTGSSDEQYF.

The chain couples TRBV9 to TRBJ2-7, with 8 bases aligning to TRBD2. The trim removed 0 bases at V and 5 bases at J, leaving 1 base unmatched. The CDR3 length is 13 residues. Germline values: CDR1 SGDLS, CDR2 YYNGEE. In DNA, the CDR3 is TGTGCCAGCAGCGTAGGACTAGCGAACGAGCAGTACTTC. Encoded protein: CASSVGLANEQYF.

This chain joins TRBV25-1 and TRBJ1-6; no reliable D call. Trimming stripped 4 bases from V and 2 bases from J, with 12 bases between. Germline V CDR1 and CDR2: MGHDK, SYGVNS. The CDR3 spans 16 residues. CDR3 region: CASSGKGETYNSPLHF. The CDR3 region has the DNA TGTGCCAGCAGTGGGAAAGGAGAAACCTATAATTCACCCCTCCACTTT.

The chain joins TRBV11-2 to TRBJ2-7; TRBD2 agrees at 12 bases. Trimming at V came to 2 bases and at J to 6 bases, leaving 5 bases not matched to a gene. The CDR3 length is 15 residues. Per germline, CDR1 SGHAT and CDR2 FQNNGV. The CDR3 region is CASSLIASGRGEQYF. CDR3 DNA sequence: TGTGCCAGCAGCTTAATTGCTAGCGGGAGGGGCGAGCAGTACTTC.

The chain links TRBV2 to TRBJ1-4; a possible D gene is TRBD1 (5 bases). Trimming took 2 bases from V and 0 from J, leaving 16 bases between them. Germline V gene lookup returns CDR1 SNHLY and CDR2 FYNNEI. The CDR3 loop spans 18 amino acids. The CDR3 DNA is TGTGCCAGCAGTGAATGGGGGGGACTAGCCTCAACTAATGAAAAACTGTTTTTT. This translates into CASSEWGGLASTNEKLFF.

CDR3 loop: CASSQSRFRQDSNQPQHF. CDR3 DNA: TGCGCCAGCAGTCAATCGCGCTTTAGACAGGATAGCAATCAGCCCCAGCATTTT. V is TRBV23-1 and J is TRBJ1-5; possibly TRBD1 for D (6 bases). TRBV23-1 is known as an ORF, though its function is uncertain. This CDR3 has 18 residues. V gave up 0 bases and J gave up 0 bases, with 15 bases separating them.

V is TRBV28 and J is TRBJ2-1; D gene uncertain. CDR3 length equals 12 residues. V was cut by 1 base and J by 9 bases, with 7 bases left in between. Per germline, CDR1 MDHEN and CDR2 SYDVKM. The CDR3 DNA follows: TGTGCCAGCAGTTTATTAAATGTTGAGCAGTTCTTC. The encoded protein is CASSLLNVEQFF. Full variable domain (rest looked up from reference TRBV28 and TRBJ2-1): DVKVTQSSRYLVKRTGEKVFLECVQDMDHENMFWYRQDPGLGLRLIYFSYDVKMKEKGDIPEGYSVSREKKERFSLILESASTNQTSMYLCASSLLNVEQFFGPGTRLTVL.

This chain links TRBV5-6 with TRBJ2-5; D possibly uses TRBD1 or TRBD2 (5 bases each). This CDR3 comprises 14 residues. Trimming left V 4 bases short and J 4 bases short, with 14 bases between. Germline values: CDR1 SGHDT, CDR2 YYEEEE. The CDR3 spells CASSGMVGGETQYF. The CDR3 nucleotides read TGTGCCAGCAGCGGAATGGTTGGGGGAGAGACCCAGTACTTC.